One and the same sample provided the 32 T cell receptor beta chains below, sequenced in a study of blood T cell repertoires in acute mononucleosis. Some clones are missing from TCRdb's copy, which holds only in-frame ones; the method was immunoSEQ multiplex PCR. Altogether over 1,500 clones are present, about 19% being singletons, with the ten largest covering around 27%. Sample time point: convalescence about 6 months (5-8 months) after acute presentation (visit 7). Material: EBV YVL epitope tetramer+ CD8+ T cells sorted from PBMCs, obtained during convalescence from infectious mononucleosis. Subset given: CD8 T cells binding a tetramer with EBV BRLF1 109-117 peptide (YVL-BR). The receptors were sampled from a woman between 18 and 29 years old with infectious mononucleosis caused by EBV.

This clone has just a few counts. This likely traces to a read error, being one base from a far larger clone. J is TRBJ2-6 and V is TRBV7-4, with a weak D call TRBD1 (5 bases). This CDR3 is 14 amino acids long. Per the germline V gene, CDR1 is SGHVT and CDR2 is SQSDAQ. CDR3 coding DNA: TGTTCCAGCAGCCAAGGGGCTGGGGCCAACGTCCTGACTTTC. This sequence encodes CSSSQGAGANVLTF. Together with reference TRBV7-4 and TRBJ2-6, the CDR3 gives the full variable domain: GAGVSQSPRYKVAKRGRDVALRCDSISGHVTLYWYRQTLGQGSEVLTYSQSDAQRDKSGRPSGRFSAERPERSVSTLKIQRTEQGDSAVYLCSSSQGAGANVLTFGAGSRLTVL.

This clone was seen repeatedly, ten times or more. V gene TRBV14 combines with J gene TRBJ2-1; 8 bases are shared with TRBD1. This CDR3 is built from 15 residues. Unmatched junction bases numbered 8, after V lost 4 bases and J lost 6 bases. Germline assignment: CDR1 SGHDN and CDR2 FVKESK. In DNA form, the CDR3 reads TGTGCCAGCAGCCCCGACCCGACAGGGGTCAATGAGCAGTTCTTC. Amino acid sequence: CASSPDPTGVNEQFF.

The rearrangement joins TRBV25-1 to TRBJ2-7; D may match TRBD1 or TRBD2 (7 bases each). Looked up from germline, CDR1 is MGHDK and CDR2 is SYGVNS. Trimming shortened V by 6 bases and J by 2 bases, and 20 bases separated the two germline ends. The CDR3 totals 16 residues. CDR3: CASSSRGGGGTYEQYF. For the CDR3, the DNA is TGTGCCAGCAGCTCTCGGGGAGGGGGCGGGACCTACGAGCAGTACTTC.

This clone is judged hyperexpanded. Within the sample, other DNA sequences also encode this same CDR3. The CDR3 nucleotides read TGTGCCTGGGCCCCTGTAGGGAACTATGGCTACACCTTC. Amino acid sequence: CAWAPVGNYGYTF. This chain joins TRBV30 and TRBJ1-2; D ambiguous. Trimming took off 5 bases at V and 2 bases at J, with 12 bases between the two ends. The CDR3 extends over 13 amino acids. Germline V gene lookup returns CDR1 GTSNPN and CDR2 SVGIG (reference sequence). Full variable domain (outside the CDR3, taken from reference TRBV30 and TRBJ1-2): SQTIHQWPATLVQPVGSPLSLECTVEGTSNPNLYWYRQAAGRGLQLLFYSVGIGQISSEVPQNLSASRPQDRQFILSSKKLLLSDSGFYLCAWAPVGNYGYTFGSGTRLTVV.

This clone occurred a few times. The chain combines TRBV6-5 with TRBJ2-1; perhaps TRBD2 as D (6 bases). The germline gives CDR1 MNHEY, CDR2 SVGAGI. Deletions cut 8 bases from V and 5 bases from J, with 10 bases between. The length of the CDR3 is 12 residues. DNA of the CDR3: TGTGCCAGCTGGAGGGTAAACAATGAGCAGTTCTTC. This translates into CASWRVNNEQFF.

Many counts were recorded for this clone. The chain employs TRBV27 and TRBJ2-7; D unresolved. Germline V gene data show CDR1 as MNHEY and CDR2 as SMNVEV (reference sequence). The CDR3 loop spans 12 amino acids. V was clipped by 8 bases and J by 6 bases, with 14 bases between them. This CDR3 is CASLSLAGEQYF. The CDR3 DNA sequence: TGTGCCAGCCTTTCCTTGGCCGGCGAGCAGTACTTC.

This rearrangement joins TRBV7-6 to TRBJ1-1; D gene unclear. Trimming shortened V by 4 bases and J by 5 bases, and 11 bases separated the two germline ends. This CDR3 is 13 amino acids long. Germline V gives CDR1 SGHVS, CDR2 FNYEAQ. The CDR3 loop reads CASSSWIPTEAFF. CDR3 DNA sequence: TGTGCCAGCAGCTCCTGGATCCCGACTGAAGCTTTCTTT.

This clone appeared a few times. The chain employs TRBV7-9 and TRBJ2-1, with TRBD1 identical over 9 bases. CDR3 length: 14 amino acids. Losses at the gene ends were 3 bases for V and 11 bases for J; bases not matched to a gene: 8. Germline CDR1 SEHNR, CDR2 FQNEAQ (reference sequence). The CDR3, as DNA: TGTGCCAGCAGCTTCCGGGACAGGGTAGAAAAGCAGTTCTTC. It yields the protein CASSFRDRVEKQFF.

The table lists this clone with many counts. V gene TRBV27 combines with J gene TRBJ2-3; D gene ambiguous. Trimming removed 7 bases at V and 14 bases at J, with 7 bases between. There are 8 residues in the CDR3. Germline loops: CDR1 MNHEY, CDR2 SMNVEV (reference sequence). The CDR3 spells CASNERYF. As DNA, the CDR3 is TGTGCCAGCAATGAACGGTATTTT.

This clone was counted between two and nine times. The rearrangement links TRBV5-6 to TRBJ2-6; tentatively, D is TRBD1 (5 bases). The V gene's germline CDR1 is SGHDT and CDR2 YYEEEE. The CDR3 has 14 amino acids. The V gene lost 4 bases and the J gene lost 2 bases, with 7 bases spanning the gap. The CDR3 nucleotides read TGTGCCAGCAGCCAAGGGGCTGGGGCCAACGTCCTGACTTTC. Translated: CASSQGAGANVLTF.

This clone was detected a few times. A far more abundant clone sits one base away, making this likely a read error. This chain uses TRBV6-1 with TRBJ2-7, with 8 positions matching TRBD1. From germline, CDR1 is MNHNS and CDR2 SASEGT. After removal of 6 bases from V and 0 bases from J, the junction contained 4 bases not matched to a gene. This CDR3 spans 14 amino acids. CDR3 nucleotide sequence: TGTGCCAGCAGCCAGGACAGGGACTCCTACGAGCAGTACTTC. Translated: CASSQDRDSYEQYF.

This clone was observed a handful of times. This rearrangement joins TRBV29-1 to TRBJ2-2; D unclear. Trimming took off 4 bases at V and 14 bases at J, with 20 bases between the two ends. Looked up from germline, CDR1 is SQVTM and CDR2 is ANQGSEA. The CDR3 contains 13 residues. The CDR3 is CSVGLVNTGYLFF. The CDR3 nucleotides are TGCAGCGTTGGCCTAGTGAACACCGGGTATCTGTTTTTT.

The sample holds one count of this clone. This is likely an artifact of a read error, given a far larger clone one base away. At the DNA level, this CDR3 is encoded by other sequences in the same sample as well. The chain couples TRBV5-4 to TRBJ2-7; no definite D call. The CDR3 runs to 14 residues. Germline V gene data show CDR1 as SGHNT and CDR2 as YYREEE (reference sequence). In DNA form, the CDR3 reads TGCGCCAGCAGCTTGGCGGCGCGGAAGGACGAGCAGTACTTC. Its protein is CASSLAARKDEQYF. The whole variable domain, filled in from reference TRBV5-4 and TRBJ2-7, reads ETGVTQSPTHLIKTRGQQVTLRCSSQSGHNTVSWYQQALGQGPQFIFQYYREEENGRGNFPPRFSGLQFPNYSSELNVNALELDDSALYLCASSLAARKDEQYFGPGTRLTVT.

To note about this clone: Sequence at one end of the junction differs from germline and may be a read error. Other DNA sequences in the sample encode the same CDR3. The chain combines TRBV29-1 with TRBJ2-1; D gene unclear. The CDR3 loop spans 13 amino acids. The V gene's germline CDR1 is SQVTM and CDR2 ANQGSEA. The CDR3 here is CCVGQALYNEQFF. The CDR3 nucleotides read TGCTGCGTTGGGCAGGCGCTTTACAATGAGCAGTTCTTC.

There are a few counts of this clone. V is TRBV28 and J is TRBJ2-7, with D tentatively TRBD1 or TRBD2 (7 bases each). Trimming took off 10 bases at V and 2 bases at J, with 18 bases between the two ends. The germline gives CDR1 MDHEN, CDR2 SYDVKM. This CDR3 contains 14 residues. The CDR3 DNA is TGTGCCATCAGGGGGGGACGGACGACCTACGAGCAGTACTTC. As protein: CAIRGGRTTYEQYF.

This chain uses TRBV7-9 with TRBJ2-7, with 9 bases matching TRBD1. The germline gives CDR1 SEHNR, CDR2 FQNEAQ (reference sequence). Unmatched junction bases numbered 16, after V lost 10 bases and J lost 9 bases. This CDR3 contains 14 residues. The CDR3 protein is CAKRNRDRALGQYF. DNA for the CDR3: TGTGCCAAGAGAAACCGGGACAGGGCCCTGGGGCAGTACTTC.

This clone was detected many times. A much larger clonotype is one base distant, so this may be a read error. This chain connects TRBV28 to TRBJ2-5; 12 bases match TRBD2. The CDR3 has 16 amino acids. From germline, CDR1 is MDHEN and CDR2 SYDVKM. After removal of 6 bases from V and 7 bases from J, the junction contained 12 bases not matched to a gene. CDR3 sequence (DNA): TGTGCCAGCAGCTTGGCTAGCGGGGGGGCCGCGGGGACCCAGTACTTC. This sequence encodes CASSLASGGAAGTQYF.

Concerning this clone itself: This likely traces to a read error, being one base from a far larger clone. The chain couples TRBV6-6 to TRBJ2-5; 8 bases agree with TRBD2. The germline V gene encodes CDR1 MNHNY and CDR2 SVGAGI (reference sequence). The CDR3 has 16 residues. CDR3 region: CASSYSTSGYHETQYF. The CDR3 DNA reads TGTGCCAGCAGTTACTCTACTAGCGGTTACCATGAGACCCAGTACTTC.

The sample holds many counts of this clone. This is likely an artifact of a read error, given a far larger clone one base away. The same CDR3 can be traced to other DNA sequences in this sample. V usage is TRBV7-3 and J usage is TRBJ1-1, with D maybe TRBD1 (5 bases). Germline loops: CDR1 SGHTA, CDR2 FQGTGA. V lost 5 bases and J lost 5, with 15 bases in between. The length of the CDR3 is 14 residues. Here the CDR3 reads CASSPREIGTEAFF. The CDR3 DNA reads TGTGCCAGCAGCCCCAGGGAAATTGGGACTGAAGCTTTCTTT.

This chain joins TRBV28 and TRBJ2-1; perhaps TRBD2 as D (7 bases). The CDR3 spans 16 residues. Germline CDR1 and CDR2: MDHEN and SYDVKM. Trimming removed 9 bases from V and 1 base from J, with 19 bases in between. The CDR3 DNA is TGTGCCAGTCCCCTCACGGGGGGCGAATCCTACAATGAGCAGTTCTTC. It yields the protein CASPLTGGESYNEQFF.

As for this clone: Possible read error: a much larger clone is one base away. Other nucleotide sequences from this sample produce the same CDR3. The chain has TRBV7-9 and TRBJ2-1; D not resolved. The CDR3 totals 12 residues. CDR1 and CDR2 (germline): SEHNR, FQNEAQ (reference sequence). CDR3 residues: CASSLVHNEQFF. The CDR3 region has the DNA TGCGCCAGCAGCTTGGTTCACAATGAGCAGTTCTTC.

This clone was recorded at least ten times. DNA of the CDR3: TGTGCCAGCAGCCAACTAGCGGGAGGTCTTAATGAGCAGTTCTTC. Protein: CASSQLAGGLNEQFF. This chain uses TRBV6-5 with TRBJ2-1, with 12 positions matching TRBD2. Trimming cost V 6 bases and J 7 bases; bases outside gene matches: 7. The V gene's germline CDR1 is MNHEY and CDR2 SVGAGI. The CDR3 covers 15 residues.

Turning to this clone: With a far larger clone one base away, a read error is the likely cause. The CDR3 reads CASSLILLSGNTIYF. The CDR3 DNA reads as TGCGCCAGCAGCCTGATCCTGCTCTCTGGAAACACCATATATTTT. The chain couples TRBV5-1 to TRBJ1-3; D is ambiguous. The CDR3 is 15 residues long. CDR1 and CDR2 (germline): SGHRS, YFSETQ. V lost 4 bases, J lost 0 bases, and 11 bases lay in between.

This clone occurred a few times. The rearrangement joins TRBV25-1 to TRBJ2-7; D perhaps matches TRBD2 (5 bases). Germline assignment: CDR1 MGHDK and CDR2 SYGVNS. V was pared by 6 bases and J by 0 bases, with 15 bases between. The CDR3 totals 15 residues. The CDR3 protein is CASSPIRGSSYEQYF. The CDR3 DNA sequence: TGTGCCAGCAGCCCCATCAGAGGGTCCTCCTACGAGCAGTACTTC.

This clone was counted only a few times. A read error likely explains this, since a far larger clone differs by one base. The CDR3 loop is CASSPTAGTDYEQYF. CDR3 DNA: TGCGCCAGCAGTCCGACCGCCGGGACAGACTACGAGCAGTACTTC. The rearrangement links TRBV4-3 to TRBJ2-7; 7 bases line up with TRBD1. V dropped 6 bases and J dropped 3; count of bases not matched to a gene: 11. Germline V CDR1 and CDR2: LGHNA, YSLEER. This CDR3 comprises 15 residues.

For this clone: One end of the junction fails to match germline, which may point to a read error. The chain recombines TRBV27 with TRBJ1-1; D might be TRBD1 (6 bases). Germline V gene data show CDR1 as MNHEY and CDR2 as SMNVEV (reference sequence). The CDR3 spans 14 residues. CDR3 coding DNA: TGTGCCAGCAGTCCGACCGCCGGGGGCACTGAAGCTTCCTTT. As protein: CASSPTAGGTEASF.

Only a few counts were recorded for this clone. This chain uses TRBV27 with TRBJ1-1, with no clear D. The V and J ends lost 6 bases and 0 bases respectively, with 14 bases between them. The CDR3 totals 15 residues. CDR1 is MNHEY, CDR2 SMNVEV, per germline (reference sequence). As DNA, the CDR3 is TGTGCCAGCAGCTCCCTCCTCGAAATGAACACTGAAGCTTTCTTT. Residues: CASSSLLEMNTEAFF.

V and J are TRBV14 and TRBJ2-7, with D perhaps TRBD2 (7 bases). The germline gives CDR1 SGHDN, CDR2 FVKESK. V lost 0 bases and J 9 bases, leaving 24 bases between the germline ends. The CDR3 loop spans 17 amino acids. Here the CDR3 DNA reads TGTGCCAGCAGCCAAGAGGGGCCGGGGGGCTTTTACCTCATGCAGTACTTC. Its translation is CASSQEGPGGFYLMQYF.

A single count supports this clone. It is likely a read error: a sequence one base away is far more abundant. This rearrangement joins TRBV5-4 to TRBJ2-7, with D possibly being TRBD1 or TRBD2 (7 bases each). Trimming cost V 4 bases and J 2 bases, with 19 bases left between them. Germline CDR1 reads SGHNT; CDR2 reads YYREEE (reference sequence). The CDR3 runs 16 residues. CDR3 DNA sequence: TGTGCCAGCAGCCCTCGGGGAGGGGGCGGGACCTACGAGCAGTACTTC. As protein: CASSPRGGGGTYEQYF.

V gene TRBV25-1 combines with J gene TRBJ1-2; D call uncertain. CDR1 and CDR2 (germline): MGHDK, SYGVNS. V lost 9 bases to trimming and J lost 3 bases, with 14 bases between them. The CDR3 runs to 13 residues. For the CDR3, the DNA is TGTGCCAGTGAATTCTTGGATTACTATGGCTACACCTTC. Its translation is CASEFLDYYGYTF.

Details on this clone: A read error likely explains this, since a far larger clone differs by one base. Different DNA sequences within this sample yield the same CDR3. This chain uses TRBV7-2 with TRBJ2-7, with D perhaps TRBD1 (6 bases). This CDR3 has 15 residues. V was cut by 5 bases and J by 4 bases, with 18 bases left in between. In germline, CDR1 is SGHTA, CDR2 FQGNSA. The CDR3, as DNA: TGTGCCAGCAGCCAAGAAGGACAGCTCTCGTACGAGCAGTACTTC. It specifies CASSQEGQLSYEQYF.

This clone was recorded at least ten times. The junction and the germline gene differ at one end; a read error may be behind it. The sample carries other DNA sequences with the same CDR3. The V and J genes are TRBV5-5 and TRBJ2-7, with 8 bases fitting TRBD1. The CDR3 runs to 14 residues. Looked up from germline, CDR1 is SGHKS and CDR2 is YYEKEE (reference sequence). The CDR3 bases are TGCGCCAGCAGCCAGGACAGGGACTCCTACGAGCAGTACTTC. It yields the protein CASSQDRDSYEQYF.